This record concerns one T cell receptor (beta chain) sequence. The V gene's germline CDR1 is MNHNS and CDR2 SASEGT. This CDR3 spans 13 amino acids. Deletions cut 1 base from V and 2 bases from J, with 5 bases between. This table comes from immunoSEQ multiplex PCR, and its TCRdb copy is limited to in-frame clones, with some not included. This table has 250,000 or so clones, around nine tenths appearing once. This entry belongs to a study of blood T cell repertoires in COVID-19. At the level of the study: Sample material is recorded as cDNA or gDNA derived from T cells, B-cell-depleted T cells, or PBMCs.

Specimen: peripheral blood. V usage is TRBV6-1 and J usage is TRBJ1-2; no clear D gene. This TCR derives from a man between 40 and 49 years old with active or convalescent COVID-19. The CDR3 sequence is CASSEGGNYGYTF. The CDR3, as DNA: TGTGCCAGCAGTGAAGGCGGGAACTATGGCTACACCTTC.